This TCR beta chain was recovered during a study of vaccination effects on CD4 cells after COVID-19. Findings of the study overall: Convalescent patients were scarce in the study, and it lacked early post-infection timepoints. After vaccination of healthy people, only 1 of 255 vaccine-induced clones cross-reacted with common cold coronaviruses.

Concerning this clone: The antigen is undetermined.

The table came from immunoSEQ multiplex PCR; TCRdb's copy has only in-frame clones and leaves some out. The table records 26,000 or so clones, roughly 85% of them present only once. After expansion with viral peptide pools in the ViraFEST assay, antigen-specific CD4+ T cells were sequenced. With 10 days of culture completed, CD4+ T cells were isolated. Participants were given two doses of BNT162b2 or mRNA-1273 vaccine. Culturing of 1.5 million to 2 million PBMC per well took place with around 10 IU/ml IL-2 and approximately 9.9 ug/ml peptides. The origin of this receptor is a human donor who received a COVID-19 vaccine. Some clones in this sample may be carry-over from other donors' samples. Material: CD4+ T cells from PBMCs cultured with HCoV-NL63 spike peptides, obtained after COVID-19 vaccination.

CDR3 in DNA: TGTGCCAGCAGAACCAGGGTCAATCAGCCCCAGCATTTT. Its protein is CASRTRVNQPQHF. The chain recombines TRBV6-5 with TRBJ1-5; TRBD1 is a possible D gene (5 bases). V lost 6 bases, J lost 3 bases, and 9 bases lay in between. There are 13 residues in the CDR3. Germline CDR1 reads MNHEY; CDR2 reads SVGAGI.